Given below is one T cell receptor (beta chain) in context. Its antigen remains unidentified. The data derive from a study of T cells expressing NK-cell markers. Study context: Sequenced donors, eight in total, included seven who were HCMV-seropositive and one who was seronegative.

Libraries used 5'RACE template switching adding universal primer site and UMIs. TCRdb re-called the 5' RACE reads, yielding one record per CDR3 amino acid sequence without DNA. The sample totals 250,000 or so distinct CDR3 sequences. CDR1 MDHEN and CDR2 SYDVKM come from the germline V gene. The CDR3 totals 16 residues. Study-level points and caveats: In roughly six donors, dominant NKG2C+ clonotypes were roughly 1.0-8% of CD8+ T cells.

The sequence was obtained from a woman aged 18-70 years in good health. The rearrangement joins TRBV28 to TRBJ1-5; TCRdb proposes TRBD1, but this gene call is untestable without DNA. The sequencing sample was made of blood T cells: a sorted CD56 or NKG2C T cell subset, CD4+ or CD8+ T cells, or bulk PBMC T cells (not recorded which). CDR3 loop: CASRPYRGGSNQPQHF.